One and the same sample provided the 5 T cell receptor beta chains below, sequenced in a study of identical twins. Using its own MiXCR run on the 5' RACE reads, TCRdb lists one record per CDR3 protein. The table shows about 890,000 distinct CDR3 sequences, with 10% to 15% occurring only once. These data also formed part of another study, on yellow fever vaccine responses in identical twins.

The specimen was PBMCs. The receptors stem from a woman younger than 35 in good health.

The chain couples TRBV7-9 to TRBJ2-1, with 9 positions matching TRBD1. This CDR3 has 16 amino acids. V shed 0 bases and J 8 bases; nucleotides not matched to a gene: 8. Germline-derived CDR1 and CDR2 are SEHNR and FQNEAQ (reference sequence). The CDR3 protein is CASSLAVGQGRDEQFF. As DNA, the CDR3 is TGTGCCAGCAGCTTAGCGGTGGGACAGGGACGAGATGAGCAGTTCTTC.

J is TRBJ2-5 and V is TRBV29-1; possibly TRBD1 for D (6 bases). The CDR3 has 14 residues. Germline CDR1 is SQVTM and CDR2 is ANQGSEA. V was cut by 4 bases and J by 3 bases, with 15 bases left in between. Here the CDR3 reads CSVVGVDSKETQYF. DNA of the CDR3: TGCAGCGTTGTTGGAGTGGACAGTAAAGAGACCCAGTACTTC.

The gene calls are TRBV2 and TRBJ2-1, with D perhaps TRBD1 (6 bases). The CDR3 covers 17 residues. Germline V gives CDR1 SNHLY, CDR2 FYNNEI. With 5 bases removed from V and 4 bases from J, the gap between germline ends came to 21 bases. This CDR3 is CASSLNRQALKYNEQFF. CDR3 nucleotide sequence: TGTGCCAGCAGTCTGAATAGACAGGCCTTAAAATACAATGAGCAGTTCTTC.

This clonotype has just a few counts. The chain carries TRBV4-1 and TRBJ2-2; possible D gene TRBD1, 6 bases. Germline values: CDR1 MGHRA, CDR2 YSYEKL. V lost 5 bases and J lost 3, with 19 bases in between. The CDR3 totals 17 residues. The CDR3 DNA reads TGCGCCAGCAGCTACATACTCCGGAAGGGGGACACCGGGGAGCTGTTTTTT. Residues: CASSYILRKGDTGELFF.

The chain recombines TRBV11-2 with TRBJ2-1; D uncertain. The CDR3 has 15 residues. Germline CDR1 is SGHAT and CDR2 is FQNNGV. V was trimmed by 0 bases and J by 4 bases, leaving 10 bases between them. The DNA of the CDR3 is TGTGCCAGCAGCTTAGAGGAGATCACATACAATGAGCAGTTCTTC. Translation gives CASSLEEITYNEQFF. Full variable domain (missing parts from reference TRBV11-2 and TRBJ2-1): EAGVAQSPRYKIIEKRQSVAFWCNPISGHATLYWYQQILGQGPKLLIQFQNNGVVDDSQLPKDRFSAERLKGVDSTLKIQPAKLEDSAVYLCASSLEEITYNEQFFGPGTRLTVL.